These 29 T cell receptor beta chains were sequenced from one sample in a study of blood T cell repertoires in COVID-19. Sequenced by immunoSEQ multiplex PCR; TCRdb stores in-frame clones only, minus some. The repertoire holds about 210,000 clones, with roughly 81% as singletons. Sequencing was carried out using peripheral blood. The receptors come from a woman in her fifties or sixties with active or convalescent COVID-19.

The rearrangement uses TRBV27 and TRBJ2-2; 8 positions match TRBD1. Germline loops: CDR1 MNHEY, CDR2 SMNVEV (reference sequence). CDR3 length equals 14 residues. Trimming cost V 7 bases and J 0 bases; bases outside gene matches: 1. The CDR3 coding sequence is TGTGCCAGCACCAGGGGGCCGAACACCGGGGAGCTGTTTTTT. Translated: CASTRGPNTGELFF.

The sample holds one count of this clone. The chain couples TRBV6-5 to TRBJ2-7, with TRBD2 matching over 9 bases. V dropped 11 bases and J dropped 4; count of bases not matched to a gene: 12. This CDR3 region has 14 residues. Germline CDR1 is MNHEY and CDR2 is SVGAGI. The CDR3 sequence is CALRGGSGGYEQYF. The CDR3 DNA reads as TGTGCCCTACGGGGCGGGAGCGGGGGGTACGAGCAGTACTTC.

The chain combines TRBV3-1 (or the pseudogene TRBV3-2) with TRBJ2-2; tentative D call: TRBD1 (6 bases). CDR1 is LGHDT and CDR2 is YNNKEL in the germline V gene (reference sequence). The V end lost 2 bases, the J end lost 5 bases, and 15 bases lay between the germline ends. The CDR3 length is 16 residues. The CDR3 spells CASSQSQGQGTGELFF. DNA for the CDR3: TGTGCCAGCAGCCAATCTCAGGGGCAAGGGACCGGGGAGCTGTTTTTT.

The rearrangement uses TRBV18 and TRBJ2-2; TRBD1 aligns across 8 bases. CDR3 length: 16 residues. V lost 2 bases to trimming and J lost 0 bases; unmatched junction nucleotides: 2. CDR1 and CDR2 from the germline V gene are KGHSH and LQKENI. This CDR3 reads CASSPRQGTNTGELFF. The CDR3 DNA is TGTGCCAGCTCACCAAGACAGGGGACGAACACCGGGGAGCTGTTTTTT.

The chain is built from TRBV12-3 or TRBV12-4 and TRBJ1-2; D unresolved. V was trimmed by 8 bases and J by 8 bases, leaving 18 bases between them. The CDR3 length is 13 residues. The CDR3 nucleotides are TGTGCCAGCCAAGACTCCAAGCTTGGGGGCTACACCTTC. Its protein product is CASQDSKLGGYTF.

The chain couples TRBV6-5 to TRBJ2-2; TRBD1 matches at 8 bases. J gave up 5 bases and V 6 bases, and 8 bases lay outside the gene matches. Germline lookup yields CDR1 MNHEY and CDR2 SVGAGI. This CDR3 region has 15 residues. The CDR3 DNA follows: TGTGCCAGCAGACCCGGACAGGGTTTAACCGGGGAGCTGTTTTTT. It codes for CASRPGQGLTGELFF.

The chain links TRBV2 to TRBJ1-3; 7 bases are shared with TRBD1. Trimming at V came to 6 bases and at J to 4 bases, leaving 9 bases not matched to a gene. The CDR3 is 15 amino acids. CDR1 and CDR2 from the germline V gene are SNHLY and FYNNEI. The CDR3 protein is CASSYSPGQGNTIYF. The CDR3 DNA reads as TGTGCCAGCAGCTACTCCCCGGGACAGGGAAACACCATATATTTT.

This clone was counted ten times or more. The J gene is TRBJ2-3, the V gene TRBV2; D gene ambiguous. The V gene lost 0 bases and the J gene lost 5 bases, with 6 bases spanning the gap. Per germline, CDR1 SNHLY and CDR2 FYNNEI. CDR3 length: 13 residues. The CDR3 region is CASSEAPRDTQYF. The CDR3 DNA reads TGTGCCAGCAGTGAAGCACCGAGAGATACGCAGTATTTT.

The V call is TRBV24-1, the J call TRBJ2-2; D not certain. The germline V and J ends were trimmed by 4 bases and 1 base, with 12 bases remaining between them. Per germline, CDR1 KGHDR and CDR2 SFDVKD. The CDR3 is 16 residues long. CDR3 DNA sequence: TGTGCCACCAGTGACCCCACCACCGGGAACACCGGGGAGCTGTTTTTT. Translated, it gives CATSDPTTGNTGELFF.

This chain uses TRBV7-8 with TRBJ1-5; a possible D gene is TRBD1 (5 bases). Germline assignment: CDR1 SGHVS and CDR2 FQNEAQ. This CDR3 is built from 14 residues. V was shortened by 6 bases and J by 2 bases, with 11 bases between the two germline ends. The CDR3 DNA follows: TGTGCCAGCAGGCGGGGGTCGGGCAATCAGCCCCAGCATTTT. Translation gives CASRRGSGNQPQHF.

The chain combines TRBV18 with TRBJ1-2; D unresolved. V was cut by 1 base and J by 7 bases, with 10 bases left in between. The CDR3 sequence is 13 residues long. Germline V gene lookup returns CDR1 KGHSH and CDR2 LQKENI. The CDR3 protein is CASSPLAGSGYTF. For the CDR3, the DNA is TGTGCCAGCTCACCACTCGCGGGATCTGGCTACACCTTC.

The chain joins TRBV15 to TRBJ1-5; D may be TRBD1 (5 bases). The CDR3 has 14 amino acids. Looked up from germline, CDR1 is LNHNV and CDR2 is YYDKDF (reference sequence). V was cut by 3 bases and J by 6 bases, with 12 bases left in between. CDR3 amino acids: CATSSHSGFQPQHF. CDR3 sequence (DNA): TGTGCCACCAGCAGTCATTCAGGGTTTCAGCCCCAGCATTTT.

The chain carries TRBV29-1 and TRBJ1-4, with 7 bases lining up with TRBD1. Germline V lookup: CDR1 SQVTM, CDR2 ANQGSEA. The CDR3 has 15 amino acids. The V segment lost 6 bases and the J segment 0 bases; nucleotides outside the gene matches: 7. CDR3 sequence reads: CSVRRDSSTNEKLFF. The CDR3 coding sequence is TGCAGCGTCAGACGGGACAGTTCAACTAATGAAAAACTGTTTTTT.

The rearrangement joins TRBV5-4 to TRBJ1-2; perhaps TRBD1 as D (5 bases). Looked up from germline, CDR1 is SGHNT and CDR2 is YYREEE (reference sequence). V was cut by 4 bases and J by 0 bases, with 13 bases left in between. CDR3 length: 15 residues. The CDR3 spells CASSPGGATNYGYTF. The CDR3 nucleotides read TGTGCCAGCAGCCCTGGCGGGGCTACTAACTATGGCTACACCTTC.

V gene TRBV18 combines with J gene TRBJ2-1; 10 bases fit TRBD2. The CDR3 spans 18 residues. Germline CDR1 and CDR2: KGHSH and LQKENI. With V trimmed by 3 bases and J by 7 bases, 15 bases remained unmatched. For the CDR3, the DNA is TGTGCCAGCTCACCGCGGGGAGGAAGCCTAGCGGGAGAGAATGAGCAGTTCTTC. Its protein product is CASSPRGGSLAGENEQFF.

J is TRBJ1-6 and V is TRBV7-6; 9 nucleotides match TRBD1. From germline, CDR1 is SGHVS and CDR2 FNYEAQ. The CDR3 is 15 residues long. V dropped 5 bases and J dropped 10; count of bases not matched to a gene: 9. This CDR3 is CASSIRQGGNSPLHF. The CDR3 DNA sequence: TGTGCCAGCAGCATAAGACAGGGGGGCAACTCACCCCTCCACTTT.

The table lists this clone with a count of one. The chain has TRBV21-1 and TRBJ2-1; no check of the table's D call, TRBD2, against the DNA was made. TRBV21-1 is a listed pseudogene. The CDR3 extends over 15 amino acids. The CDR3 spells CASSKALHYVNEQFF. CDR3 sequence (DNA): TGTGCCAGCAGCAAAGCGCTTCACTACGTCAATGAGCAGTTCTTC.

This chain joins TRBV6-5 and TRBJ2-1, with 8 bases that match TRBD2. Germline V gene sequence: CDR1 MNHEY, CDR2 SVGAGI. The CDR3 has 15 residues. The ends lost 5 bases at V and 0 bases at J; junction bases unmatched: 3. The CDR3 here is CASSPSGSSYNEQFF. The CDR3 region has the DNA TGTGCCAGCAGTCCCAGCGGGAGCTCCTACAATGAGCAGTTCTTC.

A word on this clone: This sample includes further DNA sequences coding for the same CDR3. This chain connects TRBV28 to TRBJ1-3; D unclear. The germline gives CDR1 MDHEN, CDR2 SYDVKM. V gave up 6 bases and J gave up 4 bases, with 13 bases separating them. The CDR3 runs 14 residues. The CDR3 DNA sequence: TGTGCCAGCAGCCCCCGGGGAGGGGGAAACACCATATATTTT. Residues: CASSPRGGGNTIYF.

About this clone: Since no conserved phenylalanine or tryptophan closes the CDR3, a read error is the likely cause. The limits of the CDR3 on the DNA are not certain, so only TCRdb's listed CDR3 is given. The J gene is TRBJ2-7, the V gene TRBV12-2; TRBD1, the table's D call, was not compared with the DNA. TRBV12-2 is designated a pseudogene. The CDR3 spans 15 residues, counting both ends. Here the CDR3 reads CASRLEGPGQSPAAG.

The V and J genes are TRBV6-5 and TRBJ1-5; D is uncertain. This CDR3 is built from 14 residues. Germline loops: CDR1 MNHEY, CDR2 SVGAGI. The germline V and J ends were trimmed by 8 bases and 3 bases, with 14 bases remaining between them. For the CDR3, the DNA is TGTGCCAGCTGGTTAGCAAACGTCAATCAGCCCCAGCATTTT. As protein: CASWLANVNQPQHF.

This rearrangement joins TRBV3-1 (or the pseudogene TRBV3-2) to TRBJ2-3; 8 nucleotides agree with TRBD2. Germline trimming cut 5 bases from V and 4 bases from J; bases unmatched to any gene: 5. Germline CDR1 and CDR2: LGHDT and YNNKEL (reference sequence). The CDR3 is 14 amino acids. For the CDR3, the DNA is TGTGCCAGCAGCTTTCGGGGGGGCCCAGATACGCAGTATTTT. It encodes CASSFRGGPDTQYF.

The genes are TRBV29-1 and TRBJ2-7, with 7 bases lining up with TRBD1. Unmatched junction bases numbered 10, after V lost 5 bases and J lost 3 bases. The CDR3 extends over 14 amino acids. The germline V gene encodes CDR1 SQVTM and CDR2 ANQGSEA. The CDR3: CSVRSEQGNYEQYF. DNA of the CDR3: TGCAGCGTTAGGAGCGAACAGGGGAACTACGAGCAGTACTTC.

The genes are TRBV6-5 and TRBJ1-2, with 8 bases identical to TRBD1. Losses at the gene ends were 8 bases for V and 4 bases for J; bases not matched to a gene: 12. CDR3 length: 15 amino acids. Germline CDR1 and CDR2: MNHEY and SVGAGI. As DNA, the CDR3 is TGTGCCAGCTTTTTGAATACCGGGACAGGCTATGGCTACACCTTC. Its translation is CASFLNTGTGYGYTF.

The chain combines TRBV4-1 with TRBJ1-4; 9 nucleotides align to TRBD1. There are 16 residues in the CDR3. Germline assignment: CDR1 MGHRA and CDR2 YSYEKL. After removal of 1 base from V and 7 bases from J, the junction contained 7 bases not matched to a gene. CDR3 sequence reads: CASSQGRGQGGEKLFF. CDR3 bases: TGCGCCAGCAGCCAAGGCAGGGGACAGGGAGGTGAAAAACTGTTTTTT.

This chain uses TRBV28 with TRBJ2-2; 13 nucleotides align to TRBD2. Unmatched junction bases numbered 10, after V lost 6 bases and J lost 9 bases. From germline, CDR1 is MDHEN and CDR2 SYDVKM. The CDR3 length is 16 residues. CDR3 coding DNA: TGTGCCAGCAGCCCCAGGACTAGCGGGAGAGGCAGGGAGCTGTTTTTT. The encoded protein is CASSPRTSGRGRELFF.

This clone was seen a few times. The chain couples TRBV11-2 to TRBJ2-7, with TRBD1 matching over 7 bases. Germline values: CDR1 SGHAT, CDR2 FQNNGV. The V gene end was trimmed by 4 bases and the J gene end by 0 bases; junction bases not matched to a gene: 6. The CDR3 sequence is 15 residues long. The CDR3 DNA sequence: TGTGCCAGCAGCTACAGGGGTAGGGGCTCCTACGAGCAGTACGTC. This sequence encodes CASSYRGRGSYEQYV.

The genes are TRBV28 and TRBJ2-1, with 10 bases lining up with TRBD1. The V gene end was trimmed by 4 bases and the J gene end by 6 bases; junction bases not matched to a gene: 6. Per germline, CDR1 MDHEN and CDR2 SYDVKM. The CDR3 covers 15 residues. CDR3 sequence reads: CASSSGTGDGNEQFF. The CDR3 DNA is TGTGCCAGCAGTTCCGGGACAGGGGACGGCAATGAGCAGTTCTTC.

This clone has only a few counts. One end of the junction does not line up with germline, which may come from a read error. The V call is TRBV28, the J call TRBJ1-1; D remains ambiguous. CDR3 length equals 20 residues. The V gene's germline CDR1 is MDHEN and CDR2 SYDVKM. The CDR3 region has the DNA TGTGCCAGCAGTTTTACCGCCAATGTCGGTCAATCGACAAGGTCCCAGGAAGGTTTCTTT. It yields the protein CASSFTANVGQSTRSQEGFF.